This T cell receptor beta chain was recorded in a study of early T cells in non-severe SARS-CoV-2 infection. In the study overall: Investigators sequenced bulk RNA drawn from unsorted whole blood, and chains remained unpaired.

The TCR library protocol attached unique molecular identifiers to the individual cDNA molecules. Using its own MiXCR run on the 5' RACE reads, TCRdb lists one record per CDR3 protein. Of 35,000 to 45,000 distinct CDR3 sequences listed, less than 15% are singletons. The germline CDR1 and CDR2 sequences are MNHEY and SVGEGT. The CDR3 length is 14 residues. V shed 2 bases, J shed 3 bases, and the junction held 4 bases outside the gene matches. This clonotype was counted many times. Its antigen is currently unknown. Study-level results: Private and CD4 specificities were missed by VDJdb matching, which favored anti-spike CD8 responses.

The sample comprised whole blood. The sequence derives from an adult who was a healthcare worker with PCR-confirmed SARS-CoV-2 infection or an uninfected control (not recorded which). The chain couples TRBV6-2 or TRBV6-3 to TRBJ2-7; TRBD2 agrees at 7 bases. The CDR3 spells CASSYGLGNYEQYF. The CDR3, as DNA: TGTGCCAGCAGTTACGGACTAGGTAACTACGAGCAGTACTTC.